These 8 T cell receptor beta chains came from one sample sequenced in a study of T cells in Graves' hyperthyroidism and ophthalmopathy. The CDR3 regions of TCR beta were amplified from RNA transcripts. The HTBI set primed first-round TCR CDR3 RT-PCR. Using its own MiXCR run on the multiplex PCR reads, TCRdb lists one record per CDR3 protein. Counted here are 550,000 to 600,000 distinct CDR3 sequences, around 17% occurring once; the ten biggest clones make up approximately 18%. Material for sequencing was blood. The receptors were gathered from a woman in her late teens or twenties with Graves' hyperthyroidism.

This clonotype was seen ten or more times. The CDR3 DNA reads as TGTGCCAGCAGCAGGACTAGCGGGGTATACAATGAGCAGTTCTTC. It specifies CASSRTSGVYNEQFF. The chain recombines TRBV2 with TRBJ2-1; TRBD2 aligns across 12 bases. The CDR3 runs to 15 residues. CDR1 is SNHLY and CDR2 is FYNNEI in the germline V gene. After removal of 6 bases from V and 4 bases from J, the junction contained 4 bases not matched to a gene.

This clonotype was recorded at least ten times. This chain uses TRBV6-1 with TRBJ2-7; 7 bases line up with TRBD1. This CDR3 comprises 15 residues. Germline assignment: CDR1 MNHNS and CDR2 SASEGT. The V segment lost 3 bases and the J segment 3 bases; nucleotides outside the gene matches: 8. CDR3: CASSDRGFARYEQYF. Here the CDR3 DNA reads TGTGCCAGCAGTGACAGGGGGTTCGCACGCTACGAGCAGTACTTC.

This clonotype has a handful of counts. The chain carries TRBV20-1 and TRBJ2-6; D is undetermined. The CDR3 is made up of 15 amino acids. V was shortened by 5 bases and J by 1 base, with 12 bases between the two germline ends. Germline CDR1 reads DFQATT; CDR2 reads SNEGSKA (reference sequence). CDR3 sequence (DNA): TGCAGTGCTTTACGAACCGGTTCTGGGGCCAACGTCCTGACTTTC. Amino acids: CSALRTGSGANVLTF.

The rearrangement joins TRBV3-1 to TRBJ1-2; no clear D gene. The CDR3 is made up of 14 amino acids. CDR1 is LGHDT and CDR2 is YNNKEL in the germline V gene (reference sequence). V gave up 0 bases and J gave up 5 bases, with 10 bases separating them. The CDR3 reads CASSQEGWAYGYTF. The DNA for the CDR3 is TGTGCCAGCAGCCAAGAGGGGTGGGCGTATGGCTACACCTTC. Full variable domain (rest looked up from reference TRBV3-1 and TRBJ1-2): DTAVSQTPKYLVTQMGNDKSIKCEQNLGHDTMYWYKQDSKKFLKIMFSYNNKELIINETVPNRFSPKSPDKAHLNLHINSLELGDSAVYFCASSQEGWAYGYTFGSGTRLTVV.

This clonotype came up a few times. V and J are TRBV6-4 and TRBJ1-1; perhaps TRBD1 as D (5 bases). Looked up from germline, CDR1 is MRHNA and CDR2 is SNTAGT. The CDR3 consists of 13 residues. V lost 4 bases to trimming and J lost 3 bases, with 9 bases between them. This CDR3 reads CASSAKGDTEAFF. The DNA of the CDR3 is TGTGCCAGCAGTGCAAAAGGGGACACTGAAGCTTTCTTT.

This sequence joins TRBV12-3 or TRBV12-4 and TRBJ1-5, with 7 bases identical to TRBD1. V was pared by 6 bases and J by 3 bases, with 5 bases of the junction left unmatched. The length of the CDR3 is 14 residues. Here the CDR3 reads CASRLTGPNQPQHF. CDR3 sequence (DNA): TGTGCCAGCAGATTGACAGGGCCCAATCAGCCCCAGCATTTT.

This clonotype has only a few counts. The chain couples TRBV12-3 or TRBV12-4 to TRBJ1-5, with D possibly being TRBD1 (5 bases). V was clipped by 5 bases and J by 2 bases, with 13 bases between them. This CDR3 contains 15 residues. CDR3 DNA sequence: TGTGCCAGCAGTGGGGGGAAGGTTGGCAATCAGCCCCAGCATTTT. Its protein is CASSGGKVGNQPQHF.

As concerns this clonotype: This may arise from a read error, as a much more abundant clone is one base away. The J gene is TRBJ2-7, the V gene TRBV28; D gene unclear. This CDR3 region has 12 residues. Looked up from germline, CDR1 is MDHEN and CDR2 is SYDVKM. Here the CDR3 reads CAGSPHPYEQYF. The DNA of the CDR3 is TGTGCCGGCAGCCCTCATCCCTACGAGCAGTACTTC. Using reference TRBV28 and TRBJ2-7 for the parts outside the CDR3, the full variable domain is DVKVTQSSRYLVKRTGEKVFLECVQDMDHENMFWYRQDPGLGLRLIYFSYDVKMKEKGDIPEGYSVSREKKERFSLILESASTNQTSMYLCAGSPHPYEQYFGPGTRLTVT.